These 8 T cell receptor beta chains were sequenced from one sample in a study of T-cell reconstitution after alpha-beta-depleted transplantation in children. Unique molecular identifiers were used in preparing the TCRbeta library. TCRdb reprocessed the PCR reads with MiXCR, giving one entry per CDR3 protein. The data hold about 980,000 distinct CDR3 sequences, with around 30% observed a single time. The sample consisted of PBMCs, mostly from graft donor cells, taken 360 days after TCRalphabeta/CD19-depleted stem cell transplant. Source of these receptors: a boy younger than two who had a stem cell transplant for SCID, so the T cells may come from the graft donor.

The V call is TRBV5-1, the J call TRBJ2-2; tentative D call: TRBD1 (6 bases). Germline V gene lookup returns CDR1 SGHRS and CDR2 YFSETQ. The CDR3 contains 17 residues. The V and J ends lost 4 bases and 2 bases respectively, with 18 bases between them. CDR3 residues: CASSARPRDINTGELFF. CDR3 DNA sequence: TGCGCCAGCAGCGCGCGACCCCGGGACATCAACACCGGGGAGCTGTTTTTT.

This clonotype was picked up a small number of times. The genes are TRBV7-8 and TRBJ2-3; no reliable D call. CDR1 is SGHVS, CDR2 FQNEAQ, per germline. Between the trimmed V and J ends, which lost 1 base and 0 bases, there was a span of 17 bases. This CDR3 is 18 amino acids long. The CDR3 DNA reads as TGTGCCAGCAGCTTAGGAGTCGGCAGATCTACTAGCACAGATACGCAGTATTTT. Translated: CASSLGVGRSTSTDTQYF.

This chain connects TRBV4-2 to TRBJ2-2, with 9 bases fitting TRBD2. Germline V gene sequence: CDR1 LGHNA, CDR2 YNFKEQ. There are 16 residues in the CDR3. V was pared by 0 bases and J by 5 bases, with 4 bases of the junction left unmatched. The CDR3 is CASSQEGGGATGELFF. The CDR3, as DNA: TGTGCCAGCAGCCAAGAGGGCGGGGGGGCGACCGGGGAGCTGTTTTTT.

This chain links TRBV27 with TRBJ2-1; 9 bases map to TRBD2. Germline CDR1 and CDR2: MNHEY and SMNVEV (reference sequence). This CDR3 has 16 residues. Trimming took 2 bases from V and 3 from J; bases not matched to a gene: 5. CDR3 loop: CASSLGRGGGYNEQFF. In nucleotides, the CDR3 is TGTGCCAGCAGTTTAGGTCGCGGGGGGGGCTACAATGAGCAGTTCTTC.

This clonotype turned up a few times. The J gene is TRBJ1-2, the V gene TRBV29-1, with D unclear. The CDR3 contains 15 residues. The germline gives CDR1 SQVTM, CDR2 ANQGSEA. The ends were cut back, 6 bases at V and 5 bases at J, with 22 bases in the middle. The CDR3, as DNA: TGCAGCGTAGAGAGTATAGGGCGCGGGGATTATGGCTACACCTTC. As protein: CSVESIGRGDYGYTF.

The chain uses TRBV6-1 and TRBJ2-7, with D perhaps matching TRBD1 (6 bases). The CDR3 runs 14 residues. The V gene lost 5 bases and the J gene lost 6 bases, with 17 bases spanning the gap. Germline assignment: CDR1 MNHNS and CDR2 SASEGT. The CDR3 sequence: CASSQLGGSLEQYF. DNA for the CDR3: TGTGCCAGCAGTCAGCTAGGGGGATCCCTCGAGCAGTACTTC.

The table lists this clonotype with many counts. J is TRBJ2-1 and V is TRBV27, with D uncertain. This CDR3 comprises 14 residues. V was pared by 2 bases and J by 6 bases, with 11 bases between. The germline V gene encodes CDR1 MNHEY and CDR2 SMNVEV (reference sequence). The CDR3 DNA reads TGTGCCAGCAGTTTACTAGTCTCCCTCAATGAGCAGTTCTTC. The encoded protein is CASSLLVSLNEQFF.

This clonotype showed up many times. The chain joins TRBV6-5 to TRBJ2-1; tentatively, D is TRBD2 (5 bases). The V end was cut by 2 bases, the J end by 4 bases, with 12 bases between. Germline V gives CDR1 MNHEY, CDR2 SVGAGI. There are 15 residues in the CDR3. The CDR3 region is CASSYVTRGYNEQFF. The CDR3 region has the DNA TGTGCCAGCAGTTACGTCACAAGAGGGTACAATGAGCAGTTCTTC.